The clone carrying this T cell receptor (beta chain) was observed a few times. The entry originates in a study of T cells in Graves' hyperthyroidism and ophthalmopathy. Germline CDR1 is KGHDR and CDR2 is SFDVKD. This CDR3 has 16 residues. The V and J ends lost 8 bases and 0 bases respectively, with 16 bases between them. Template material for amplifying TCR beta CDR3 regions consisted of RNA transcripts. Primed by the HTBI set, a first-round RT-PCR was run on the TCR CDR3. One entry per CDR3 protein results from TCRdb running MiXCR on the multiplex PCR reads. The sample yields 450,000 to 500,000 distinct CDR3 sequences, 20% to 25% seen once.

This chain connects TRBV24-1 to TRBJ2-1; D is ambiguous. The specimen was blood. This TCR was sampled from a woman aged 70-85 years with Graves' ophthalmopathy. The DNA of the CDR3 is TGTGCCACCATCGCCAGGCATAGTAGCTCCTACAATGAGCAGTTCTTC. It codes for CATIARHSSSYNEQFF.